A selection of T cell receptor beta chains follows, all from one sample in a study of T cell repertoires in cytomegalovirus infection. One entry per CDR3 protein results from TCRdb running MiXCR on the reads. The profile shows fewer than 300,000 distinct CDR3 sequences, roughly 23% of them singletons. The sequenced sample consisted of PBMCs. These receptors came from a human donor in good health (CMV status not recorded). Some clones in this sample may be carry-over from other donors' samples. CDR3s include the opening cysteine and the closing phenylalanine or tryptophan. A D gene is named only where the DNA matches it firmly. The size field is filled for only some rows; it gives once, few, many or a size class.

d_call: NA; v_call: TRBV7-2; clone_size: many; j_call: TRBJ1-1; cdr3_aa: CASSPGLLKGWEAFF; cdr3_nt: TGTGCCAGCAGCCCGGGACTCCTCAAAGGTTGGGAAGCTTTCTTT
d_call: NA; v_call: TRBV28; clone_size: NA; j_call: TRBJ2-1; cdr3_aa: CASSSGGPDNEQFF; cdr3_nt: TGTGCCAGCAGTAGTGGGGGACCTGACAATGAGCAGTTCTTC
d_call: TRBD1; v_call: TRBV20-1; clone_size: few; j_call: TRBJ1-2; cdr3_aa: CSATDRDYGYTF; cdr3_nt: TGCAGTGCTACTGACAGGGATTATGGCTACACCTTC
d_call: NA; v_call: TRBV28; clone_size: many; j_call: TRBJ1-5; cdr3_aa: CASRAVQGHQPQHF; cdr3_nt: TGTGCCAGCAGGGCTGTCCAGGGGCATCAGCCCCAGCATTTT
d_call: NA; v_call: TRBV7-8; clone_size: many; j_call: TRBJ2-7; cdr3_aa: CASSWDTPGDEQYF; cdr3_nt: TGTGCCAGCAGCTGGGACACCCCTGGCGACGAGCAGTACTTC
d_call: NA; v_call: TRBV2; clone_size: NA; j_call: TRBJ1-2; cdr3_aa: CASRDWDKANYGYTF; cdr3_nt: TGTGCCAGCAGGGATTGGGACAAAGCTAACTATGGCTACACCTTC
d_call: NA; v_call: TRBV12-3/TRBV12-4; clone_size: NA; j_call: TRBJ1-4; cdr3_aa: CASSLGGVTEKLFF; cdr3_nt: TGTGCCAGCAGTTTAGGGGGGGTAACTGAAAAACTGTTTTTT
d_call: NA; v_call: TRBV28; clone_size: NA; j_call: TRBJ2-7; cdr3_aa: CASSLPWVSSYEQYF; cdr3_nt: TGTGCCAGCAGCCTCCCTTGGGTGAGCTCCTACGAGCAGTACTTC
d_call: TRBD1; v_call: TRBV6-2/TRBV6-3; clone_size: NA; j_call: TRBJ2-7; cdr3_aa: CASRRPGTGFPYEQYF; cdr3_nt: TGTGCCAGCAGAAGACCTGGGACAGGGTTCCCCTACGAGCAGTACTTC
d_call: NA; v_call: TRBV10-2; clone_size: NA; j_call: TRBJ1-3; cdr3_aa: CASSSSGDSGNTIYF; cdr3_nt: TGCGCCAGCAGCTCATCAGGGGACTCTGGAAACACCATATATTTT
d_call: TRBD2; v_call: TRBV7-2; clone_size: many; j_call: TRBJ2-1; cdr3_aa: CASSLGGRLGNEQFF; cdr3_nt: TGTGCCAGCAGCTTAGGCGGGAGGCTGGGGAATGAGCAGTTCTTC
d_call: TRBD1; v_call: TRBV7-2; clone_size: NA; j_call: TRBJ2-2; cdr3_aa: CASSPGTGSTGELFF; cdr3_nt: TGTGCCAGCAGCCCCGGGACAGGTAGCACCGGGGAGCTGTTTTTT
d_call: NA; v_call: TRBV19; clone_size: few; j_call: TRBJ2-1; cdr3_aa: CASSIRAGGYNEQFF; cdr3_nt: TGTGCCAGTAGTATAAGGGCTGGGGGCTACAATGAGCAGTTCTTC
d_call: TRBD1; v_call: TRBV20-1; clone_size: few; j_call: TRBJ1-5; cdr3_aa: CSAKRSDRPSNQPQHF; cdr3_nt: TGCAGTGCGAAAAGATCGGACAGGCCTAGCAATCAGCCCCAGCATTTT
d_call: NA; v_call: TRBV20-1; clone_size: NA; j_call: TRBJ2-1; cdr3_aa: CSAIRREFTYNEQFF; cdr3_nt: TGCAGTGCTATCCGTCGGGAGTTTACCTACAATGAGCAGTTCTTC
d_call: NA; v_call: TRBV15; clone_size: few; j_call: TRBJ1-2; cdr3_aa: CATSRDRYYGYTF; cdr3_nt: TGTGCCACCAGCAGAGATAGGTACTATGGCTACACCTTC
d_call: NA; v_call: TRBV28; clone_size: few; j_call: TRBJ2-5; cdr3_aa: CASFPYRGSETQYF; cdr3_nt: TGTGCCAGCTTCCCCTATCGAGGAAGCGAGACCCAGTACTTC
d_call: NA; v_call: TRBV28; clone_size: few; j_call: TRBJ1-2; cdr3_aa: CASSPTTAGAYGYTF; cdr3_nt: TGTGCCAGCAGTCCTACTACTGCAGGGGCCTATGGCTACACCTTC
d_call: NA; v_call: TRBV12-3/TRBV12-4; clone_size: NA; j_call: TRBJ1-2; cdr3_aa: CASSLELQRNYGYTF; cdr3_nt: TGTGCCAGCAGTTTAGAGCTACAGCGGAACTATGGCTACACCTTC
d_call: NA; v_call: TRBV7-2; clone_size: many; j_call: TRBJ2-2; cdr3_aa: CASSLGRGVYTGELFF; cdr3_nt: TGTGCCAGCAGCTTAGGCAGGGGAGTTTACACCGGGGAGCTGTTTTTT
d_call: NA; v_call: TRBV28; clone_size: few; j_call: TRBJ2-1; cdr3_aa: CASSLIPSALYNEQFF; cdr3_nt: TGTGCCAGCAGTTTAATCCCTAGCGCCCTCTACAATGAGCAGTTCTTC
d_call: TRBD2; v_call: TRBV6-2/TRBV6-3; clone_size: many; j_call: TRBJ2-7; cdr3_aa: CASSFQGTIRDEQYF; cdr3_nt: TGTGCCAGCAGTTTTCAAGGGACTATACGAGACGAGCAGTACTTC
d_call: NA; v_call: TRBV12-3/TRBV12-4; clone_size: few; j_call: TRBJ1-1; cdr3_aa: CASMSLTEAFF; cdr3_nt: TGTGCCAGCATGAGTCTCACTGAAGCTTTCTTT
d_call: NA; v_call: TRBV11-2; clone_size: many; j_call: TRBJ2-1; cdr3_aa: CASSLDLGAEQFF; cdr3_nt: TGTGCCAGCAGCTTAGATCTAGGAGCCGAGCAGTTCTTC
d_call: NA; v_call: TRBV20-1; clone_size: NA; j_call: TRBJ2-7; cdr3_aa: CSVQQGGSSYEQYF; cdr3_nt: TGCAGTGTTCAACAGGGCGGTAGCTCCTACGAGCAGTACTTC
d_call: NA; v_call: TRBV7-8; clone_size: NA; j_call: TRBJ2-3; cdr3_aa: CASSLVGFTADTQYF; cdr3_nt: TGTGCCAGCAGCTTAGTCGGTTTTACCGCAGATACGCAGTATTTT
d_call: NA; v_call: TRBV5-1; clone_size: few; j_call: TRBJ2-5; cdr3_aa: CASSLQGLGETQYF; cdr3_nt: TGCGCCAGCAGCTTACAGGGTTTGGGAGAGACCCAGTACTTC
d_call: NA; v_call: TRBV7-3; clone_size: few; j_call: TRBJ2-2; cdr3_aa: CASSLDSTGELFF; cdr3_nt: TGTGCCAGCAGCTTGGACTCAACCGGGGAGCTGTTTTTT
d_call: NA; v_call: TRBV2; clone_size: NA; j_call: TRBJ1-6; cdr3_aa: CASLRDNNSPLHF; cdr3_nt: TGTGCCAGCCTCAGGGATAATAATTCACCCCTCCACTTT
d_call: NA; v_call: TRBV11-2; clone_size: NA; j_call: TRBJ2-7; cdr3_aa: CASRETQGPPAKQYF; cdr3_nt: TGTGCCAGCAGAGAGACCCAGGGACCGCCCGCGAAGCAGTACTTC
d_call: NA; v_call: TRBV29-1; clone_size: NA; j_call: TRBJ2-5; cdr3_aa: CSVGGFQETQYF; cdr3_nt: TGCAGCGTCGGGGGATTCCAAGAGACCCAGTACTTC
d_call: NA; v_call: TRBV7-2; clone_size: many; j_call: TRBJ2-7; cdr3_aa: CASSLRGRSSYEQYF; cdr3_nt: TGTGCCAGCAGCTTACGAGGGAGAAGTTCCTACGAGCAGTACTTC
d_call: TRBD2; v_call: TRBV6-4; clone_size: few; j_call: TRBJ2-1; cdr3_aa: CASSDGSGSVNEQFF; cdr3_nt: TGTGCCAGCAGTGACGGTAGCGGGAGTGTGAATGAGCAGTTCTTC
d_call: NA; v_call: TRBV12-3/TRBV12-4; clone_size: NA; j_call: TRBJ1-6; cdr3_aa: CASSPTEYSPLHF; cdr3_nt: TGTGCCAGCAGTCCGACAGAATATTCACCCCTCCACTTT
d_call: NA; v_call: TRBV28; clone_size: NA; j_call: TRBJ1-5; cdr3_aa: CASALREQPQHF; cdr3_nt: TGTGCCAGCGCCCTCCGGGAACAGCCCCAGCATTTT
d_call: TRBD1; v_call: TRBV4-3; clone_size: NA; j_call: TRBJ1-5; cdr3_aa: CASSGTGESPQHF; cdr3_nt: TGCGCCAGCAGCGGTACAGGGGAATCGCCCCAGCATTTT
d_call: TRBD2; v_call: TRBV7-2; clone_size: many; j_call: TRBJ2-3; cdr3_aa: CASSLTSGRRMRTDTQYF; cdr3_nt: TGTGCCAGCAGCTTGACTAGCGGGAGACGGATGAGAACAGATACGCAGTATTTT
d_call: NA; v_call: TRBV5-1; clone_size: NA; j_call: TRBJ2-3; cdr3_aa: CASSGTGSGDTQYF; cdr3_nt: TGCGCCAGCAGCGGCACCGGGTCCGGAGATACGCAGTATTTT
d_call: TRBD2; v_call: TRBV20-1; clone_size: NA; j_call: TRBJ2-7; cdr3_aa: CSARDGAGKSSYEQYF; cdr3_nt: TGCAGTGCTAGAGATGGAGCGGGAAAAAGTAGCTACGAGCAGTACTTC
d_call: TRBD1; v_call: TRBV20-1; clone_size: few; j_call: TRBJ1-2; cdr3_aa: CSAEGQSSLNYGYTF; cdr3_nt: TGCAGTGCGGAGGGACAGAGCTCTCTTAACTATGGCTACACCTTC
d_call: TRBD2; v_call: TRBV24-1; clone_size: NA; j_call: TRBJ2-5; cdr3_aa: CATSSRREGQKTQYF; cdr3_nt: TGTGCCACCAGCTCCCGGCGGGAGGGCCAAAAGACCCAGTACTTC
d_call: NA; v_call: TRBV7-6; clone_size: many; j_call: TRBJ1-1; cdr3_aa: CASSLKTFMNTEAFF; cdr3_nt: TGTGCCAGCAGCCTCAAAACGTTCATGAACACTGAAGCTTTCTTT
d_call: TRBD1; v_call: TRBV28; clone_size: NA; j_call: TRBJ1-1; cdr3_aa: CASRSGQGRTEAFF; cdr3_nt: TGTGCCAGCAGGTCGGGACAGGGGAGGACTGAAGCTTTCTTT
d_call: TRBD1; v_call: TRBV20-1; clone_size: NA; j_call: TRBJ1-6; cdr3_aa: CSARESQGTDNSPLHF; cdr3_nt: TGCAGTGCTAGAGAATCACAGGGGACCGATAATTCACCCCTCCACTTT
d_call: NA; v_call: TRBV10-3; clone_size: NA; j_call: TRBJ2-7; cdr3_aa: CAISTVGTVYEQYF; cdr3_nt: TGTGCCATCAGTACCGTCGGGACGGTCTACGAGCAGTACTTC
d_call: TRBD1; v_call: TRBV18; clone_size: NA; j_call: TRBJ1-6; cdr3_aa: CASSSDRARYNSPLHF; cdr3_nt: TGTGCCAGCTCAAGCGACAGGGCAAGGTATAATTCACCCCTCCACTTT
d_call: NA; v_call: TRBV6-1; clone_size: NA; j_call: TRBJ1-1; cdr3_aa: CASSGGLDTEAFF; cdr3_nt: TGTGCCAGCAGTGGGGGTTTGGACACTGAAGCTTTCTTT
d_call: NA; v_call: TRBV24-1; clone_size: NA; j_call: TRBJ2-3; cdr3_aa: CATSDFRGPSPDTQYF; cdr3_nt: TGTGCCACCAGTGATTTCAGGGGCCCAAGCCCAGATACGCAGTATTTT
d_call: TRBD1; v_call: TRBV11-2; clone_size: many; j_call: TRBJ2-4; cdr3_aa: CASSLTGGTIQYF; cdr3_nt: TGTGCCAGCAGCTTAACAGGGGGGACCATTCAGTACTTC
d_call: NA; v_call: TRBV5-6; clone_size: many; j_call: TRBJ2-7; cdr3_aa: CASSSRLDGAYEQYF; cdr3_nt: TGTGCCAGCAGCTCGCGCCTCGACGGTGCCTACGAGCAGTACTTC
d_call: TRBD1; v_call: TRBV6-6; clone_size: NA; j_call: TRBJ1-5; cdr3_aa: CASSYSPGGHQPQHF; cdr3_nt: TGTGCCAGCAGTTACTCGCCAGGGGGTCATCAGCCCCAGCATTTT
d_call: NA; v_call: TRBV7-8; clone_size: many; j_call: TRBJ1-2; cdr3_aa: CASSLGQRFYGYTF; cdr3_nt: TGTGCCAGCAGCTTAGGACAGCGCTTCTATGGCTACACCTTC
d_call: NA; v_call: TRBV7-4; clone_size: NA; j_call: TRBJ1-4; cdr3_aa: CASSLAESASEKLFF; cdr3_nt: TGTGCCAGCAGCTTAGCGGAAAGCGCTTCTGAAAAACTGTTTTTT
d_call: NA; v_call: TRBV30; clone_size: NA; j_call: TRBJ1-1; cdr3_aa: CAWTGHMNTEAFF; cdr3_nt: TGTGCCTGGACGGGGCACATGAACACTGAAGCTTTCTTT
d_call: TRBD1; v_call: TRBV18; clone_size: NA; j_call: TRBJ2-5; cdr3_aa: CASSPKTGDETQYF; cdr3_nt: TGTGCCAGCTCACCGAAGACAGGGGATGAGACCCAGTACTTC
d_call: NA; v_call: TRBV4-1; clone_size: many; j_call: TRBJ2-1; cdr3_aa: CASSRDFYNEQFF; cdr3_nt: TGCGCCAGCAGCCGGGACTTCTACAATGAGCAGTTCTTC
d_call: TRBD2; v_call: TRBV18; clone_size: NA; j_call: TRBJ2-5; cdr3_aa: CASSPAGGLQETQYF; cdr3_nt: TGTGCCAGCTCACCTGCCGGGGGACTACAAGAGACCCAGTACTTC
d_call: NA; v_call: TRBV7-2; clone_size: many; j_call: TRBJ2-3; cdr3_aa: CASSLEVGQWADTQYF; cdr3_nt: TGTGCCAGCAGCTTAGAGGTGGGACAATGGGCAGATACGCAGTATTTT
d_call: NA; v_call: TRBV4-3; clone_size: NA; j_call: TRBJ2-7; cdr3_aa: CASSQEAGPYEQYF; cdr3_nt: TGCGCCAGCAGCCAAGAGGCAGGTCCCTACGAGCAGTACTTC